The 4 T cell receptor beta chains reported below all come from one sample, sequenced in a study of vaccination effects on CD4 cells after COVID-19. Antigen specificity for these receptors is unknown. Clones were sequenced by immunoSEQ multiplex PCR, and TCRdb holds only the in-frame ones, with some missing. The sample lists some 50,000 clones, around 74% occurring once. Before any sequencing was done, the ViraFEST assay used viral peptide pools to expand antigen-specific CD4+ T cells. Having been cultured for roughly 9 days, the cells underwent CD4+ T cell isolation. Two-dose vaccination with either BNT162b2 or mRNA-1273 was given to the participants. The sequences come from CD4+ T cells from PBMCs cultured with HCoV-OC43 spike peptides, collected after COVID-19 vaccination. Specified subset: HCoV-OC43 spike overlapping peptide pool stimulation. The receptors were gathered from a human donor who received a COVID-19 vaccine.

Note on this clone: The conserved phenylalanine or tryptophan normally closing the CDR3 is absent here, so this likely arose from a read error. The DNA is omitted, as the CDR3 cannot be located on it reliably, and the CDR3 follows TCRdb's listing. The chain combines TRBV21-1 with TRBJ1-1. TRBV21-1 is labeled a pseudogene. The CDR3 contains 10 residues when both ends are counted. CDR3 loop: CASRSQADGL.

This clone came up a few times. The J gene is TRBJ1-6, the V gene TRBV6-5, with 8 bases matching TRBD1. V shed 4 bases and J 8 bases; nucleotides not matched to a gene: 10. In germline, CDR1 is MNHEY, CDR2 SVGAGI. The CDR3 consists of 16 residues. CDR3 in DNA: TGTGCCAGCAGTTCGTCCTGGACAGGGAATCATTCACCCCTCCACTTT. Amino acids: CASSSSWTGNHSPLHF.

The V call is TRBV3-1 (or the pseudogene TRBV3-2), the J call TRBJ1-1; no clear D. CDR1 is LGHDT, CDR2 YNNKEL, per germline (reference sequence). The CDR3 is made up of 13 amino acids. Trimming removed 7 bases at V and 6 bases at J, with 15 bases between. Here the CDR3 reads CASTSSGTPEAFF. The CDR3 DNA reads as TGTGCCAGCACCTCCTCAGGTACCCCTGAAGCTTTCTTT.

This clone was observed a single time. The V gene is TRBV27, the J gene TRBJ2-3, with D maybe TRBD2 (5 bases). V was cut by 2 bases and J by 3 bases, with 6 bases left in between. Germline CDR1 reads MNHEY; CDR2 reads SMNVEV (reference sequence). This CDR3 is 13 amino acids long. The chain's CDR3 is CASSLPGTDTQYF. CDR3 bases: TGTGCCAGCAGTTTACCGGGGACAGATACGCAGTATTTT.